This T cell receptor beta chain came from a study of regulatory T cells in long-lasting Graves disease. This clonotype has just a few counts. The antigen remains unidentified. The time point denotes: newly diagnosed GD, antithyroid drugs for less than 3 months. Researchers made the TCR library from RNA that was extracted from PBMCs. Graves' disease was diagnosed by American Thyroid Association guidelines. With iRepertoire HTBI primers and Arm-PCR of CDR3 regions, TCR beta libraries were built. TCRdb re-called the multiplex PCR reads with MiXCR, one entry per CDR3 protein. The table records about 500,000 distinct CDR3 sequences, approximately 12% of them present only once. Findings and limits, study-wide: Persistent patients had more shared public clonotypes (under 3,000) than new patients (about 1,000).

The sample was also reused in another study, on T cells in Graves' hyperthyroidism and ophthalmopathy. That source adds: Lactation, pregnancy, other autoimmune disease or uncontrolled infection excluded patients.

This TCR came from a woman younger than 45 with Graves disease. The specimen comprised peripheral blood mononuclear cells (PBMCs), sampled at new diagnosis, from a patient treated with antithyroid drugs.

The CDR3 region is CSAKPPGGEQYF. For the CDR3, the DNA is TGCAGTGCTAAGCCCCCTGGGGGCGAGCAGTACTTC. V is TRBV20-1 and J is TRBJ2-7, with D possibly called TRBD1 or TRBD2 (5 bases each). Trimming cost V 4 bases and J 6 bases, with 13 bases left between them. CDR3 length: 12 residues. The V gene's germline CDR1 is DFQATT and CDR2 SNEGSKA (reference sequence).